The rows below give T cell receptor beta chains drawn from one sample of a study of blood T cell repertoires in COVID-19. Here immunoSEQ multiplex PCR was the method, and the copy in TCRdb shows in-frame clones only, minus some. The sample carries 260,000 or so clones, 70% to 90% recorded once. The sample taken for sequencing was PBMCs or T cells enriched from blood (not recorded which). These receptors all come from a woman aged 40 to 49 with acute COVID-19. Both conserved end residues are part of each CDR3. A D gene is named only where the DNA matches it firmly. Size is omitted from some rows. Given values are once, few, many or a class for expanded clones.

clone size	D gene	V gene	J gene	CDR3 DNA	CDR3 protein
NA	NA	TRBV2	TRBJ1-2	TGTGCCAGCAGCCCCCCGAGCAGGGACTCTGGCTACACCTTC	CASSPPSRDSGYTF
NA	NA	TRBV3-1/TRBV3-2	TRBJ1-5	TGTGCCAGCAGCCAAACCGTGGGCGCGAGTCAGCCCCAGCATTTT	CASSQTVGASQPQHF
NA	NA	TRBV28	TRBJ2-1	TGTGCCAGCACCCCAGTGACTCTCAATGAGCAGTTCTTC	CASTPVTLNEQFF
few	TRBD1	TRBV18	TRBJ2-1	TGTGCCAGCTCTCCCACAGCGACAGGGGGCGCCCACAATGAGCAGTTCTTC	CASSPTATGGAHNEQFF
NA	NA	TRBV7-2	TRBJ1-6	TGTGCCAGCAGTGGACAATATTCACCCCTCCACTTT	CASSGQYSPLHF
once	TRBD1	TRBV9	TRBJ2-5	TGTGCCAGCAGCTTCGGGACAGCTCAAGAGACCCAGTACTTC	CASSFGTAQETQYF
NA	NA	TRBV5-1	TRBJ2-1	TGCGCCAGCAGCTTGCAGGGCACGAGCAATGAGCAGTTCTTC	CASSLQGTSNEQFF
NA	NA	TRBV28	TRBJ1-5	TGTGCCAGCAGCCGGAGGGCAGGGACGGTCAGCAATCAGCCCCAGCATTTT	CASSRRAGTVSNQPQHF
NA	NA	TRBV19	TRBJ1-4	TGTGCCAGTACCCCTGTGTGGCAGGGGAATGAAAAACTGTTTTTT	CASTPVWQGNEKLFF
NA	NA	TRBV5-6	TRBJ1-3	TGTGCCAGCAGCTTATTAGATAGGAGAGCGGACACCATATATTTT	CASSLLDRRADTIYF
few	NA	TRBV15	TRBJ1-1	TGTGCCACCAGCAGGGGCTCCTACACTGAAGCTTTCTTT	CATSRGSYTEAFF
NA	NA	TRBV2	TRBJ2-2	TGTGCCAGCAGTGAAGCGCTTCAGGGGCGGGAGCGGGGCACCGGGGAGCTGTTTTTT	CASSEALQGRERGTGELFF
once	TRBD2	TRBV10-3	TRBJ2-1	TGTGCCATCAGTGAGAGAGGACTAGCGGAGGGCTACAATGAGCAGTTCTTC	CAISERGLAEGYNEQFF
NA	NA	TRBV14	TRBJ2-2	TGTGCCAGCAGCCCGCAGCGGCGCGGGGAGCTGTTTTTT	CASSPQRRGELFF
NA	TRBD2	TRBV4-3	TRBJ2-1	TGCGCCAGCAGCCACATGGTAGCGGGAGGTGGTTCCAATGAGCAGTTCTTC	CASSHMVAGGGSNEQFF
NA	NA	TRBV15	TRBJ1-5	TGTGCCACCAGCAGAGACGCCCTTTTGGGAGGCAATCAGCCCCAGCATTTT	CATSRDALLGGNQPQHF
NA	TRBD2	TRBV9	TRBJ2-1	TGTGCCAGCAGCTCACGGACTAGCGGGAACAATGAGCAGTTCTTC	CASSSRTSGNNEQFF
NA	NA	TRBV10-3	TRBJ1-2	TGTGCCATCGGTGGCGGAGCGAACTATGGCTACACCTTC	CAIGGGANYGYTF
NA	TRBD1	TRBV7-2	TRBJ1-4	TGTGCCAGCAGCCCCTATCGTAGGGACAGTGAAAAACTGTTTTTT	CASSPYRRDSEKLFF
once	NA	TRBV5-1	TRBJ1-2	TGCGCCAGCGCCCGAGGACTAAGTCTTAACTATGGCTACACCTTC	CASARGLSLNYGYTF
NA	NA	TRBV28	TRBJ1-2	TGTGCCAGCAGCCTGAGAGGGTCCTATGGCTACACCTTC	CASSLRGSYGYTF
once	NA	TRBV5-1	TRBJ2-1	TGCGCCAGCAGCTTGGAACCAGACTCCTACAATGAGCAGTTCTTC	CASSLEPDSYNEQFF
NA	TRBD1	TRBV27	TRBJ1-5	TGTGCCAGCAGTTTAAAGACAGGGGGAAATCAGCCCCAGCATTTT	CASSLKTGGNQPQHF
few	TRBD1	TRBV19	TRBJ2-2	TGTGCCAGTAGTATTGGGACAGGAGTGACCGGGGAGCTGTTTTTT	CASSIGTGVTGELFF
NA	NA	TRBV3-1/TRBV3-2	TRBJ2-5	TGTGCCAGCAGCCTCCACGTCGGGGAAATATACCAAGAGACCCAGTACTTC	CASSLHVGEIYQETQYF
NA	TRBD2	TRBV10-3	TRBJ2-7	TGTGCCATCACTGAGATAGCGGGGGCCTACGAGCAGTACTTC	CAITEIAGAYEQYF
NA	NA	TRBV18	TRBJ1-1	TGTGCCAGCTCACCACGAGGGCCCGACTTGAACACTGAAGCTTTCTTT	CASSPRGPDLNTEAFF
few	NA	TRBV9	TRBJ1-2	TGTGCCAGCAGCGACAGTATCTATGGCTACACCTTC	CASSDSIYGYTF
NA	TRBD1	TRBV16	TRBJ1-1	TGTGCCAGCAGCCGTCAACAGGGGGCGGAAGGGTTGGCTTTCTTT	CASSRQQGAEGLAFF
NA	NA	TRBV2	TRBJ1-5	TGTGCCAGCAGCAATGGGGCAGGCAATCAGCCCCAGCATTTT	CASSNGAGNQPQHF
NA	NA	TRBV21-1	TRBJ1-4	TGTGCCAGGCCGATCGGGACAGGGATTCCTGGTAATGAAAAACTGTTTTTT	CARPIGTGIPGNEKLFF
NA	TRBD1	TRBV7-9	TRBJ1-5	TGTGCCAGCAGCCTCGACAGGGGATTTGACGGCAATCAGCCCCAGCATTTT	CASSLDRGFDGNQPQHF
NA	TRBD1	TRBV7-8	TRBJ1-2	TGTGCCAGCAGCCGAGAACAGGGGGTGGGTGGCTACACCTTC	CASSREQGVGGYTF
once	NA	TRBV18	TRBJ2-2	TGTGCCAGCTCACCACCGGGATTTGAGGGCACCGGGGAGCTGTTTTTT	CASSPPGFEGTGELFF
NA	NA	TRBV6-5	TRBJ2-3	TGTGCCAGCAGTACAGGGATAACAGATACGCAGTATTTT	CASSTGITDTQYF
NA	NA	TRBV18	TRBJ2-1	TGTGCCAGCCAAATCCCTGGCATCGGGGAGCAGTTCTTC	CASQIPGIGEQFF
NA	NA	TRBV7-9	TRBJ2-3	TGTGCCAGCAGCTTCGGGGACACCAGGGCAGATACGCAGTATTTT	CASSFGDTRADTQYF
NA	NA	TRBV5-1	TRBJ1-3	TGCGCCAGCAGCGGAACAGGGCAAAGCGACACCATATATTTT	CASSGTGQSDTIYF
once	TRBD1	TRBV5-1	TRBJ1-1	TGCGCCAGCAGCTCGGGACAGGTGAACACTGAAGCTTTCTTT	CASSSGQVNTEAFF
NA	NA	TRBV12-3/TRBV12-4	TRBJ2-7	TGTGCCAGCAGCCCCTGGAGTAGGCCTCAGTACTTC	CASSPWSRPQYF
NA	TRBD1	TRBV6-5	TRBJ1-6	TGTGCCAGCAGTTACACCTCCGGGACAGGGGAATCACCCCTCCACTTT	CASSYTSGTGESPLHF
NA	NA	TRBV28	TRBJ1-2	TGTGCCAGCAGCTCCGACATCTATGGCTACACCTTC	CASSSDIYGYTF
NA	TRBD1	TRBV7-9	TRBJ1-4	TGTGCCAGCAGCCAAGGGACAGGGGCGGGGAATGAAAAACTGTTTTTT	CASSQGTGAGNEKLFF
NA	TRBD1	TRBV9	TRBJ2-5	TGTGCCAGCAGCGTAGCTGGGGACAGGGGGGAGACCCAGTACTTC	CASSVAGDRGETQYF
NA	TRBD2	TRBV3-1/TRBV3-2	TRBJ2-1	TGTGCCAGCAGCCAAGGTCTCGGGCTAGCGGGAGTATCTGAGCAGTTCTTC	CASSQGLGLAGVSEQFF
NA	NA	TRBV18	TRBJ2-5	TGTGCCAGCTCACCACCGGTCGGCGGAGAGACCCAGTACTTC	CASSPPVGGETQYF
NA	NA	TRBV30	TRBJ2-3	TGTGCCTGGAGAGCAACTAGCCTCACAGATACGCAGTATTTT	CAWRATSLTDTQYF
NA	NA	TRBV2	TRBJ1-5	TGTGCCAGCAGTGAAATGAGGGTTGATCAGCCCCAGCATTTT	CASSEMRVDQPQHF
NA	TRBD2	TRBV19	TRBJ2-1	TGTGCCAGTAGTGCAAGCGGGAGGGCGACGAATGAGCAGTTCTTC	CASSASGRATNEQFF
NA	NA	TRBV12-5	TRBJ2-1	TGTGCTAGTGGTTTTTATAATGAGCAGTTCTTC	CASGFYNEQFF
NA	NA	TRBV5-4	TRBJ2-7	TGTGCCAGCAGCTTGGGGACTACACTCGAGCAGTACTTC	CASSLGTTLEQYF
NA	TRBD2	TRBV7-8	TRBJ2-1	TGTGCCAGCAGCGTCCGACTAGCGGCCTACAATGAGCAGTTCTTC	CASSVRLAAYNEQFF
NA	TRBD1	TRBV7-2	TRBJ1-4	TGTGCCAGCAGCTCCATGGACAGGGACTCCGCAACTAATGAAAAACTGTTTTTT	CASSSMDRDSATNEKLFF
NA	TRBD1	TRBV28	TRBJ1-5	TGTGCCAGCAGTTCCGGACAGGGACATCAGCCCCAGCATTTT	CASSSGQGHQPQHF
NA	TRBD1	TRBV6-2/TRBV6-3	TRBJ1-5	TGTGCCAGCAGTCCCGGGACAGCTAGCAATCAGCCCCAGCATTTT	CASSPGTASNQPQHF
NA	NA	TRBV11-3	TRBJ1-1	TGTGCCAGCAGCTTATCGGGAAGGACTGAAGCTTTCTTT	CASSLSGRTEAFF
NA	NA	TRBV5-1	TRBJ1-1	TGCGCCAGCAGCTTGGATCTGGGGGCCGGGGCTGAAGCTTTCTTT	CASSLDLGAGAEAFF
NA	NA	TRBV28	TRBJ1-2	TGTGCCAGCAAACTCTATGGCTACACCTTC	CASKLYGYTF
NA	TRBD2	TRBV13	TRBJ2-1	TGTGCCAGCAGCCCTTCTAGCGGGAGGGCCGATGAGCAGTTCTTC	CASSPSSGRADEQFF